This section outlines one T cell receptor beta chain sequence together with its context. Its antigen is unknown. It was with 60 Vbeta and 13 Jbeta primers that the PCR ran. Generated by immunoSEQ multiplex PCR, the TCRdb table keeps only in-frame clones and is missing some. Among some 150,000 clones listed, roughly 80% were seen once. The sample comes from a study of cytomegalovirus exposure and HLA in healthy donors. Study-wide points: Some V segments, TRBV6-2 and TRBV6-3 among them, were indistinguishable and were therefore excluded. Across HLA loci, a later analysis found differing TCR association rates, with DRB1 most and HLA-C fewest.

CDR3 length: 14 residues. The V gene's germline CDR1 is SSHAT and CDR2 FNYEAQ (reference sequence). V lost 5 bases, J lost 1 base, and 3 bases stayed unmatched. Specimen: PBMCs. V and J are TRBV7-7 and TRBJ2-5; 8 bases line up with TRBD2. This TCR was sampled from a man aged 35 to 55 in good health and CMV-seropositive. CDR3 amino acids: CASSRSGGQETQYF. In nucleotides, the CDR3 is TGTGCCAGCAGCCGAAGCGGGGGCCAAGAGACCCAGTACTTC.